One and the same sample provided the 32 T cell receptor beta chains below, sequenced in a study of cytomegalovirus exposure and HLA in healthy donors. Here immunoSEQ multiplex PCR was the method, and the copy in TCRdb shows in-frame clones only, minus some. The sample lists 130,000 or so clones, about nine tenths occurring once. Sequenced material: PBMCs. These receptor sequences come from a man under 40 in good health and CMV-seronegative.

The chain has TRBV6-6 and TRBJ2-7; 7 bases agree with TRBD2. Germline V gene data show CDR1 as MNHNY and CDR2 as SVGAGI (reference sequence). The length of the CDR3 is 13 residues. Trimming removed 5 bases from V and 6 bases from J; junction bases left unmatched: 7. The CDR3 region is CASSQRGLAEQYF. The DNA of the CDR3 is TGTGCCAGCAGTCAGCGGGGACTGGCCGAGCAGTACTTC.

The chain recombines TRBV4-1 with TRBJ2-3; perhaps TRBD1 as D (5 bases). V was pared by 0 bases and J by 0 bases, with 16 bases between. Germline CDR1 reads MGHRA; CDR2 reads YSYEKL. CDR3 size: 18 residues. CDR3 DNA sequence: TGCGCCAGCAGCCAAGATCCCAGCCAGGGTCTTAGCACAGATACGCAGTATTTT. Translated: CASSQDPSQGLSTDTQYF.

This clone was detected once. Other DNA sequences in this specimen translate into the identical CDR3. The chain uses TRBV7-8 and TRBJ1-1; TRBD1 might be the D (6 bases). The CDR3 runs to 14 residues. Per the germline V gene, CDR1 is SGHVS and CDR2 is FQNEAQ. The ends were cut back, 1 base at V and 1 base at J, with 7 bases in the middle. CDR3 amino acids: CASSLGGGNTEAFF. In DNA, the CDR3 is TGTGCCAGCAGCTTAGGAGGGGGGAACACTGAAGCTTTCTTT.

The chain carries TRBV5-4 and TRBJ2-7, with 12 positions matching TRBD2. The trim removed 3 bases at V and 5 bases at J, leaving 6 bases unmatched. CDR1 is SGHNT and CDR2 is YYREEE in the germline V gene (reference sequence). CDR3 length equals 15 residues. CDR3 protein: CASSSGLAGIDEQYF. The CDR3 nucleotides are TGTGCCAGCAGCTCCGGACTAGCGGGGATCGACGAGCAGTACTTC.

This sequence joins TRBV11-2 and TRBJ2-3, with TRBD2 matching over 8 bases. The germline V gene encodes CDR1 SGHAT and CDR2 FQNNGV. J lost 0 bases, V lost 3 bases, and 11 bases had no gene match. CDR3 size: 18 residues. CDR3 loop: CASSLLGISGESTDTQYF. The CDR3 DNA sequence: TGTGCCAGCAGCTTGTTGGGAATTAGCGGGGAGAGCACAGATACGCAGTATTTT.

The chain carries TRBV6-5 and TRBJ1-2, with 9 bases identical to TRBD1. CDR3 size: 14 residues. Germline CDR1 reads MNHEY; CDR2 reads SVGAGI. J was trimmed by 7 bases and V by 8 bases; bases with no gene match: 11. Here the CDR3 DNA reads TGTGCCAGCGGTACAGGGGGCGCAAGGGTTGGCTACACCTTC. Translated: CASGTGGARVGYTF.

The chain combines TRBV5-1 with TRBJ2-2; 8 bases agree with TRBD1. The CDR3 totals 15 residues. Trimming at V came to 4 bases and at J to 4 bases, leaving 6 bases not matched to a gene. CDR1 is SGHRS and CDR2 is YFSETQ in the germline V gene. CDR3 protein: CASSGGTGGTGELFF. The CDR3 coding sequence is TGCGCCAGCAGCGGGGGCACAGGGGGCACCGGGGAGCTGTTTTTT. Filled out from reference TRBV5-1 and TRBJ2-2, the complete variable domain reads KAGVTQTPRYLIKTRGQQVTLSCSPISGHRSVSWYQQTPGQGLQFLFEYFSETQRNKGNFPGRFSGRQFSNSRSEMNVSTLELGDSALYLCASSGGTGGTGELFFGEGSRLTVL.

This clone came up a few times. The V and J genes are TRBV5-1 and TRBJ1-5; D is unresolved. Germline CDR1 reads SGHRS; CDR2 reads YFSETQ. This CDR3 region has 15 residues. Trimming stripped 4 bases from V and 2 bases from J, with 13 bases between. CDR3 in DNA: TGCGCCAGCAGCGAGGACGGGATAGGCAATCAGCCCCAGCATTTT. It encodes CASSEDGIGNQPQHF.

The chain is built from TRBV7-8 and TRBJ2-7, with D possibly matching TRBD2 (7 bases). This CDR3 has 17 amino acids. Trimming left V 1 base short and J 2 bases short, with 18 bases between. The V gene's germline CDR1 is SGHVS and CDR2 FQNEAQ. CDR3 sequence (DNA): TGTGCCAGCAGCTTAGGGGCCTTTGGGGGGGCCACCTACGAGCAGTACTTC. Its translation is CASSLGAFGGATYEQYF.

CDR3 in amino acids: CASGGYGGYEQYF. DNA of the CDR3: TGTGCCTCTGGGGGGTACGGGGGCTACGAGCAGTACTTC. This chain connects TRBV19 to TRBJ2-7; the D gene is possibly TRBD2 (6 bases). The CDR3 runs to 13 residues. In germline, CDR1 is LNHDA, CDR2 SQIVND (reference sequence). Trimming took off 11 bases at V and 3 bases at J, with 17 bases between the two ends. The variable domain in full, completed from reference TRBV19 and TRBJ2-7, reads DGGITQSPKYLFRKEGQNVTLSCEQNLNHDAMYWYRQDPGQGLRLIYYSQIVNDFQKGDIAEGYSVSREKKESFPLTVTSAQKNPTAFYLCASGGYGGYEQYFGPGTRLTVT.

The CDR3 loop is CASSLGIAGGIYNEQFF. In DNA, the CDR3 is TGTGCCAGCAGCTTAGGGATAGCGGGGGGGATCTACAATGAGCAGTTCTTC. The chain joins TRBV7-9 to TRBJ2-1; 11 bases agree with TRBD2. Germline loops: CDR1 SEHNR, CDR2 FQNEAQ (reference sequence). This CDR3 region has 17 residues. V gave up 1 base and J gave up 3 bases; unmatched junction bases: 5.

This clone was detected only a few times. The rearrangement uses TRBV11-2 and TRBJ2-7; no definite D call. The CDR3 spans 12 residues. The V gene lost 5 bases and the J gene lost 4 bases, with 9 bases spanning the gap. From germline, CDR1 is SGHAT and CDR2 FQNNGV. For the CDR3, the DNA is TGTGCCAGCAGCCCGCTACAGTACGAGCAGTACTTC. It codes for CASSPLQYEQYF.

The chain uses TRBV7-6 and TRBJ2-1, with 7 bases identical to TRBD2. The CDR3 consists of 17 residues. The trim removed 5 bases at V and 7 bases at J, leaving 17 bases unmatched. Germline V gene data show CDR1 as SGHVS and CDR2 as FNYEAQ. The CDR3 here is CASSLEGRAFGWNEQFF. CDR3 nucleotide sequence: TGTGCCAGCAGCCTGGAGGGGAGGGCCTTCGGGTGGAATGAGCAGTTCTTC.

The chain employs TRBV15 and TRBJ2-6; D not certain. The germline V and J ends were trimmed by 0 bases and 4 bases, with 13 bases remaining between them. The CDR3 is 17 residues long. Germline lookup yields CDR1 LNHNV and CDR2 YYDKDF (reference sequence). The CDR3 nucleotides are TGTGCCACCAGCAGAGATGAATCCCTGGCAGGGGCCAACGTCCTGACTTTC. This gives the protein CATSRDESLAGANVLTF. The variable domain in full, completed from reference TRBV15 and TRBJ2-6, reads DAMVIQNPRYQVTQFGKPVTLSCSQTLNHNVMYWYQQKSSQAPKLLFHYYDKDFNNEADTPDNFQSRRPNTSFCFLDIRSPGLGDTAMYLCATSRDESLAGANVLTFGAGSRLTVL.

The rearrangement links TRBV7-4 to TRBJ1-1, with 7 bases aligning to TRBD1. Germline V CDR1 and CDR2: SGHVT, SQSDAQ. After removal of 5 bases from V and 4 bases from J, the junction contained 16 bases not matched to a gene. This CDR3 is built from 17 residues. The CDR3 DNA sequence: TGTGCCAGCAGCAGCCTTCGACAGGGTGAGCCCCCCACTGAAGCTTTCTTT. Translation gives CASSSLRQGEPPTEAFF.

This chain uses TRBV9 with TRBJ2-7, with D unresolved. Trimming stripped 2 bases from V and 1 base from J, with 7 bases between. The CDR3 runs to 13 residues. CDR1 is SGDLS and CDR2 is YYNGEE in the germline V gene. The CDR3 nucleotides are TGTGCCAGCAGCGTGACACCTTCCTACGAGCAGTACTTC. The encoded protein is CASSVTPSYEQYF.

The sample holds a few counts of this clone. The chain is built from TRBV7-9 and TRBJ1-2; no clear D. The CDR3 has 13 residues. Trimming removed 5 bases from V and 4 bases from J, with 11 bases in between. The germline V gene has CDR1 SEHNR and CDR2 FQNEAQ (reference sequence). This CDR3 is CASSPSGSYGYTF. The CDR3 bases are TGTGCCAGCAGCCCGTCTGGGAGCTATGGCTACACCTTC. Full variable domain (remainder filled in from reference TRBV7-9 and TRBJ1-2): DTGVSQNPRHKITKRGQNVTFRCDPISEHNRLYWYRQTLGQGPEFLTYFQNEAQLEKSRLLSDRFSAERPKGSFSTLEIQRTEQGDSAMYLCASSPSGSYGYTFGSGTRLTVV.

The chain couples TRBV4-2 to TRBJ2-2; a weak D match, TRBD2 (6 bases). The germline CDR1 and CDR2 sequences are LGHNA and YNFKEQ. This CDR3 has 16 residues. V was clipped by 0 bases and J by 2 bases, with 10 bases between them. The CDR3 DNA follows: TGTGCCAGCAGCCAAGATCGCGGGGACAACACCGGGGAGCTGTTTTTT. Translation gives CASSQDRGDNTGELFF.

The chain uses TRBV5-8 and TRBJ2-5; the match to TRBD1 covers 8 bases. V lost 0 bases, J lost 5 bases, and 0 bases stayed unmatched. CDR3 length equals 13 residues. Germline CDR1 SGHTS, CDR2 YDEGEE. CDR3 region: CASSLAGGETQYF. Here the CDR3 DNA reads TGTGCCAGCAGCTTGGCAGGGGGCGAGACCCAGTACTTC.

The V call is TRBV6-1, the J call TRBJ2-2; 7 bases agree with TRBD1. This CDR3 has 15 residues. From germline, CDR1 is MNHNS and CDR2 SASEGT. After removal of 6 bases from V and 0 bases from J, the junction contained 4 bases not matched to a gene. This CDR3 reads CASSFDRANTGELFF. The CDR3 DNA reads TGTGCCAGCAGCTTCGACAGGGCGAACACCGGGGAGCTGTTTTTT.

This rearrangement joins TRBV29-1 to TRBJ1-2; TRBD1 aligns across 8 bases. Germline V lookup: CDR1 SQVTM, CDR2 ANQGSEA. This CDR3 region has 15 residues. V lost 7 bases and J lost 2; bases outside the gene matches: 12. The CDR3 nucleotides are TGCAGCGCCGGGGGGCGGGCAGGGGGCAACTATGGCTACACCTTC. This codes for CSAGGRAGGNYGYTF. Together with reference TRBV29-1 and TRBJ1-2, the CDR3 gives the full variable domain: SAVISQKPSRDICQRGTSLTIQCQVDSQVTMMFWYRQQPGQSLTLIATANQGSEATYESGFVIDKFPISRPNLTFSTLTVSNMSPEDSSIYLCSAGGRAGGNYGYTFGSGTRLTVV.

The chain couples TRBV29-1 to TRBJ2-3; tentatively, D is TRBD2 (6 bases). Germline V lookup: CDR1 SQVTM, CDR2 ANQGSEA. The V gene lost 5 bases and the J gene lost 11 bases, with 17 bases spanning the gap. The CDR3 contains 12 residues. The CDR3 here is CSVRRVSAQQYF. CDR3 bases: TGCAGCGTTCGGAGGGTCAGCGCACAGCAGTATTTT.

The chain combines TRBV7-6 with TRBJ1-6; weak D call: TRBD1 (6 bases). Trimming took 6 bases from V and 7 from J, leaving 28 bases between them. The CDR3 totals 19 residues. Germline values: CDR1 SGHVS, CDR2 FNYEAQ. The CDR3 bases are TGTGCCAGCAGGGAGGTATGGGCAGGGGCCCCGCTCGGGAATTCACCCCTCCACTTT. Translation: CASREVWAGAPLGNSPLHF.

The chain is built from TRBV29-1 and TRBJ2-7; D gene ambiguous. The V gene's germline CDR1 is SQVTM and CDR2 ANQGSEA. V was cut by 7 bases and J by 6 bases, with 19 bases left in between. The CDR3 extends over 13 amino acids. The CDR3 sequence is CSGLSRHSGEQYF. The CDR3 DNA is TGCAGCGGGCTCAGTAGGCATTCAGGCGAGCAGTACTTC.

The chain employs TRBV5-1 and TRBJ2-3; D unclear. The CDR3 length is 15 residues. Germline-derived CDR1 and CDR2 are SGHRS and YFSETQ. V gave up 1 base and J gave up 4 bases, with 13 bases separating them. The DNA of the CDR3 is TGCGCCAGCAGCTTGTTAGGCGTCGGGTCAGATACGCAGTATTTT. Protein: CASSLLGVGSDTQYF.

The chain couples TRBV4-3 to TRBJ2-7; 9 bases fit TRBD1. CDR1 LGHNA and CDR2 YSLEER come from the germline V gene. The CDR3 length is 15 residues. V dropped 4 bases and J dropped 2; count of bases not matched to a gene: 6. Written as DNA, the CDR3 is TGCGCCAGCAGCCCTGGGACAGGGAATACCTACGAGCAGTACTTC. Encoded protein: CASSPGTGNTYEQYF.

The sample holds a few counts of this clone. The CDR3 DNA reads as TGTGCCAGCAGGAAACAGGGCACTGAAGCTTTCTTT. It specifies CASRKQGTEAFF. The V gene is TRBV6-1, the J gene TRBJ1-1, with a tentative D call TRBD1 (6 bases). V lost 6 bases and J lost 4, with 9 bases in between. There are 12 residues in the CDR3. The germline gives CDR1 MNHNS, CDR2 SASEGT.

The chain recombines TRBV7-9 with TRBJ2-7, with 7 bases identical to TRBD2. The CDR3 extends over 15 amino acids. V trimming: 5 bases; J trimming: 0 bases; junction bases outside the gene matches: 7. The germline CDR1 and CDR2 sequences are SEHNR and FQNEAQ (reference sequence). For the CDR3, the DNA is TGTGCCAGCAGCCCTGAGGGCGGGAGCTCCTACGAGCAGTACTTC. It is translated as CASSPEGGSSYEQYF.

This chain links TRBV5-4 with TRBJ2-1; 8 bases agree with TRBD2. Looked up from germline, CDR1 is SGHNT and CDR2 is YYREEE (reference sequence). The ends lost 4 bases at V and 5 bases at J; junction bases unmatched: 5. There are 14 residues in the CDR3. The CDR3: CASSHPGGNNEQFF. In nucleotides, the CDR3 is TGTGCCAGCAGCCACCCGGGGGGGAACAATGAGCAGTTCTTC. Full variable domain (rest looked up from reference TRBV5-4 and TRBJ2-1): ETGVTQSPTHLIKTRGQQVTLRCSSQSGHNTVSWYQQALGQGPQFIFQYYREEENGRGNFPPRFSGLQFPNYSSELNVNALELDDSALYLCASSHPGGNNEQFFGPGTRLTVL.

The J gene is TRBJ1-1, the V gene TRBV19; weak D call: TRBD1 (5 bases). Trimming shortened V by 8 bases and J by 5 bases, and 21 bases separated the two germline ends. The germline CDR1 and CDR2 sequences are LNHDA and SQIVND (reference sequence). The CDR3 is 15 amino acids. The CDR3 DNA reads as TGTGCCAGTGAGTACCGTCGCGGGGCTGGGACTGAAGCTTTCTTT. Amino acid sequence: CASEYRRGAGTEAFF.

J is TRBJ2-7 and V is TRBV4-1, with a possible D match to TRBD2 (5 bases). CDR1 and CDR2 (germline): MGHRA, YSYEKL. The germline V and J ends were trimmed by 4 bases and 2 bases, with 12 bases remaining between them. The CDR3 totals 14 residues. The CDR3 reads CASSLLEGTYEQYF. CDR3 coding DNA: TGCGCCAGCAGCCTTCTCGAGGGCACCTACGAGCAGTACTTC.

The rearrangement links TRBV5-1 to TRBJ2-4, with 8 bases matching TRBD1. Trimming took 2 bases from V and 7 from J; bases not matched to a gene: 5. This CDR3 is built from 14 residues. Germline-derived CDR1 and CDR2 are SGHRS and YFSETQ. CDR3: CASSLSSGGNIQYF. CDR3 coding DNA: TGCGCCAGCAGCTTATCATCAGGGGGCAACATTCAGTACTTC.